A selection of T cell receptor beta chains follows, all from one sample in a study of cytomegalovirus exposure and HLA in healthy donors. Some clones are missing from TCRdb's copy, which holds only in-frame ones; the method was immunoSEQ multiplex PCR. The table has about 220,000 clones, 88% seen once. Input material: PBMCs. The receptors shown here come from a woman aged 18-29 years in good health and CMV-seronegative. Both conserved end residues are part of each CDR3. The D gene is left open where the match is weak. The size entry is marked missing in some rows and otherwise reads once, few, many or a size class.

v_call: TRBV14
d_call: TRBD1
j_call: TRBJ1-1
cdr3_length: 13
clone_size: .
cdr3_nt: TGTGCCAGCAGCCTCATAGGGACAGTTGAAGCTTTCTTT
cdr3_aa: CASSLIGTVEAFF

v_call: TRBV10-3
d_call: .
j_call: TRBJ2-5
cdr3_length: 14
clone_size: .
cdr3_nt: TGTGCCATCAGTGAGTCCCTAGATCAAGAGACCCAGTACTTC
cdr3_aa: CAISESLDQETQYF

v_call: TRBV5-1
d_call: .
j_call: TRBJ2-7
cdr3_length: 15
clone_size: once
cdr3_nt: TGCGCCAGCAGCTTATTGGCCCCAGACACTGGCGAGCAGTACTTC
cdr3_aa: CASSLLAPDTGEQYF

v_call: TRBV2
d_call: TRBD1
j_call: TRBJ1-2
cdr3_length: 14
clone_size: few
cdr3_nt: TGTGCCAGCAGAGACAGACAGGGGGCTTATGGCTACACCTTC
cdr3_aa: CASRDRQGAYGYTF

v_call: TRBV10-3
d_call: .
j_call: TRBJ2-5
cdr3_length: 13
clone_size: .
cdr3_nt: TGTGCCATCGGGGGGGGCCCCCGGGAGACCCAGTACTTC
cdr3_aa: CAIGGGPRETQYF

v_call: TRBV5-8
d_call: TRBD1
j_call: TRBJ1-2
cdr3_length: 15
clone_size: few
cdr3_nt: TGTGCCAGCAGCTCCTACAGGGGTGGGATGTATGGCTACACCTTC
cdr3_aa: CASSSYRGGMYGYTF

v_call: TRBV2
d_call: TRBD1
j_call: TRBJ1-5
cdr3_length: 13
clone_size: .
cdr3_nt: TGTGCCAGCAGGCAGGGGGCGAATCAGCCCCAGCATTTT
cdr3_aa: CASRQGANQPQHF

v_call: TRBV2
d_call: TRBD2
j_call: TRBJ2-1
cdr3_length: 14
clone_size: .
cdr3_nt: TGTGCCAGCAGGACCGGGACTAGCGGGAGGGGGCAGTTCTTC
cdr3_aa: CASRTGTSGRGQFF

v_call: TRBV28
d_call: TRBD1
j_call: TRBJ1-2
cdr3_length: 15
clone_size: .
cdr3_nt: TGTGCCAGCAGTCCAGGGACAGGTCCGAGCTATGGCTACACCTTC
cdr3_aa: CASSPGTGPSYGYTF

v_call: TRBV27
d_call: .
j_call: TRBJ2-1
cdr3_length: 14
clone_size: .
cdr3_nt: TGTGCCAGCAGTTCGACTAGTATTACCAATGAGCAGTTCTTC
cdr3_aa: CASSSTSITNEQFF

v_call: TRBV4-3
d_call: TRBD2
j_call: TRBJ2-1
cdr3_length: 16
clone_size: once
cdr3_nt: TGCGCCAGCAGCCCAGATCTAGCGGGAGGGACCAATGAGCAGTTCTTC
cdr3_aa: CASSPDLAGGTNEQFF

v_call: TRBV6-6
d_call: TRBD1
j_call: TRBJ2-7
cdr3_length: 13
clone_size: .
cdr3_nt: TGTGCCAGCAGGACAGGGGGGGCCTACGAGCAGTACTTC
cdr3_aa: CASRTGGAYEQYF

v_call: TRBV4-2
d_call: TRBD2
j_call: TRBJ2-7
cdr3_length: 16
clone_size: .
cdr3_nt: TGTGCCAGCAGCCGAACACTAGCGGGAGGGTCCTACGAGCAGTACTTC
cdr3_aa: CASSRTLAGGSYEQYF

v_call: TRBV27
d_call: .
j_call: TRBJ1-5
cdr3_length: 15
clone_size: .
cdr3_nt: TGTGCCAGCAGACGACAGTCGTATAGCAATCAGCCCCAGCATTTT
cdr3_aa: CASRRQSYSNQPQHF

v_call: TRBV14
d_call: .
j_call: TRBJ2-7
cdr3_length: 17
clone_size: .
cdr3_nt: TGTGCCAGCAGCCAAGATCGGCTAGCGAGAAAAATATCCGAGCAGTACTTC
cdr3_aa: CASSQDRLARKISEQYF

v_call: TRBV7-2
d_call: TRBD2
j_call: TRBJ2-1
cdr3_length: 15
clone_size: .
cdr3_nt: TGTGCCAGCAGCTTAATAGCGGGAGGCTCGAATGAGCAGTTCTTC
cdr3_aa: CASSLIAGGSNEQFF

v_call: TRBV5-1
d_call: .
j_call: TRBJ2-7
cdr3_length: 12
clone_size: .
cdr3_nt: TGCGCCAGCAGCCCGGGGAATTACGAGCAGTACTTC
cdr3_aa: CASSPGNYEQYF

v_call: TRBV6-4
d_call: .
j_call: TRBJ1-5
cdr3_length: 14
clone_size: once
cdr3_nt: TGTGCCAGCAGTTCAGGGATGGTTTATCAGCCCCAGCATTTT
cdr3_aa: CASSSGMVYQPQHF

v_call: TRBV4-2
d_call: .
j_call: TRBJ1-5
cdr3_length: 14
clone_size: few
cdr3_nt: TGTGCCAGCAGCCAAGCTTCGAGGGATCAGCCCCAGCATTTT
cdr3_aa: CASSQASRDQPQHF

v_call: TRBV9
d_call: TRBD2
j_call: TRBJ2-3
cdr3_length: 16
clone_size: .
cdr3_nt: TGTGCCAGCAGCGTAGATACGGGGGGGTTGCTAGATACGCAGTATTTT
cdr3_aa: CASSVDTGGLLDTQYF

v_call: TRBV28
d_call: TRBD2
j_call: TRBJ2-7
cdr3_length: 16
clone_size: .
cdr3_nt: TGTGCCAGCAGTCCCAGGACTAGCGGGAGGACCTACGAGCAGTACTTC
cdr3_aa: CASSPRTSGRTYEQYF

v_call: TRBV30
d_call: .
j_call: TRBJ1-4
cdr3_length: 12
clone_size: few
cdr3_nt: TGTGCCTGGAGACTGAATAATGAAAAACTGTTTTTT
cdr3_aa: CAWRLNNEKLFF

v_call: TRBV9
d_call: .
j_call: TRBJ2-2
cdr3_length: 15
clone_size: .
cdr3_nt: TGTGCCAGCAGCGTAGAAGGACTGAACACCGGGGAGCTGTTTTTT
cdr3_aa: CASSVEGLNTGELFF

v_call: TRBV5-1
d_call: .
j_call: TRBJ2-2
cdr3_length: 15
clone_size: .
cdr3_nt: TGCGCCAGCAGCTTGGAGGTGTTGGGCCCCGGGGAGCTGTTTTTT
cdr3_aa: CASSLEVLGPGELFF

v_call: TRBV25-1
d_call: .
j_call: TRBJ2-7
cdr3_length: 16
clone_size: .
cdr3_nt: TGTGCCAGCAGTGAGAAGGACAGCTCCCTTTTTTACGAGCAGTACTTC
cdr3_aa: CASSEKDSSLFYEQYF

v_call: TRBV2
d_call: .
j_call: TRBJ2-3
cdr3_length: 15
clone_size: .
cdr3_nt: TGTGCCAGCAGGTTACGGACAGCTAGCACAGATACGCAGTATTTT
cdr3_aa: CASRLRTASTDTQYF

v_call: TRBV19
d_call: .
j_call: TRBJ1-1
cdr3_length: 11
clone_size: few
cdr3_nt: TGTGCCAGTAGTATCCAGGGCGAAGCTTTCTTT
cdr3_aa: CASSIQGEAFF

v_call: TRBV5-1
d_call: TRBD2
j_call: TRBJ2-2
cdr3_length: 15
clone_size: .
cdr3_nt: TGCGCCAGCAGCTTGGCACTAGCGGGGACCGGGGAGCTGTTTTTT
cdr3_aa: CASSLALAGTGELFF

v_call: TRBV30
d_call: .
j_call: TRBJ1-2
cdr3_length: 16
clone_size: .
cdr3_nt: TGTGCCTGGAGTGGCTACACGACAGCGACTAACTATGGCTACACCTTC
cdr3_aa: CAWSGYTTATNYGYTF

v_call: TRBV10-3
d_call: .
j_call: TRBJ2-3
cdr3_length: 14
clone_size: few
cdr3_nt: TGTGCCATCAGTGAGGCAGGCAGCACAGATACGCAGTATTTT
cdr3_aa: CAISEAGSTDTQYF

v_call: TRBV27
d_call: .
j_call: TRBJ1-4
cdr3_length: 15
clone_size: .
cdr3_nt: TGTGCCAGCAGGCCCGTCAGGGAGGAGAATGAAAAACTGTTTTTT
cdr3_aa: CASRPVREENEKLFF

v_call: TRBV7-8
d_call: TRBD1
j_call: TRBJ1-5
cdr3_length: 15
clone_size: once
cdr3_nt: TGTGCCAGCAGCTTAGGCCAGGGGGCGCTTGGGCCCCAGCATTTT
cdr3_aa: CASSLGQGALGPQHF

v_call: TRBV28
d_call: .
j_call: TRBJ1-1
cdr3_length: 13
clone_size: .
cdr3_nt: TGTGCCAGCAGTTTATTCCAACAGGGTGCGGCTTTCTTT
cdr3_aa: CASSLFQQGAAFF

v_call: TRBV5-1
d_call: .
j_call: TRBJ2-2
cdr3_length: 14
clone_size: .
cdr3_nt: TGCGCCAGCAGCGTGGACAGATACACCGGGGAGCTGTTTTTT
cdr3_aa: CASSVDRYTGELFF

v_call: TRBV5-4
d_call: TRBD1
j_call: TRBJ1-2
cdr3_length: 14
clone_size: .
cdr3_nt: TGTGCCAGCACCATGACAGGGGTGGACGGTGGCTACACCTTC
cdr3_aa: CASTMTGVDGGYTF

v_call: TRBV28
d_call: TRBD2
j_call: TRBJ2-1
cdr3_length: 19
clone_size: .
cdr3_nt: TGTGCCAGCAGTTTATCTTCGTGGCTTAGGACTAGCGGCTACAATGAGCAGTTCTTC
cdr3_aa: CASSLSSWLRTSGYNEQFF

v_call: TRBV28
d_call: TRBD1
j_call: TRBJ1-2
cdr3_length: 13
clone_size: .
cdr3_nt: TGTGCCAGCAGTTTATCCCGGACAGGGAGCTACACCTTC
cdr3_aa: CASSLSRTGSYTF

v_call: TRBV4-1
d_call: TRBD2
j_call: TRBJ2-1
cdr3_length: 15
clone_size: .
cdr3_nt: TGCGCCAGCAGCCACATGACTAGCGGGGAGGGGGAGCAGTTCTTC
cdr3_aa: CASSHMTSGEGEQFF

v_call: TRBV5-1
d_call: .
j_call: TRBJ2-5
cdr3_length: 16
clone_size: .
cdr3_nt: TGCGCCAGTAGCTTGGAGGGACAGAGAACACAAGAGACCCAGTACTTC
cdr3_aa: CASSLEGQRTQETQYF

v_call: TRBV2
d_call: .
j_call: TRBJ1-3
cdr3_length: 14
clone_size: once
cdr3_nt: TGTGCCAGCACCAAAGGGAGGAGCGGAAACACCATATATTTT
cdr3_aa: CASTKGRSGNTIYF

v_call: TRBV9
d_call: .
j_call: TRBJ2-5
cdr3_length: 19
clone_size: .
cdr3_nt: TGTGCCAGCAGCGTTAGCCCGTTGGATTCTGGGTGGGGAGAAGAGACCCAGTACTTC
cdr3_aa: CASSVSPLDSGWGEETQYF